A selection of T cell receptor beta chains follows, all from one sample in a study of blood T cells in healthy people across ages. Each CDR3 protein gets one entry after TCRdb re-called the 5' RACE reads with MiXCR. The sample gives 1.6 million or so distinct CDR3 sequences, about 35% of which show up once; 11% is in the top ten. Sequences were obtained from blood. Receptors were obtained from a woman aged 25 to 39 in good health. CDR3s include the opening cysteine and the closing phenylalanine or tryptophan. Fields, in order: J gene, clone size, D gene, V gene, CDR3 protein, CDR3 DNA. D genes are given only for firm matches. Some rows have no size entry. The others give once, few or many, or a class for an expanded clone.

>TRBJ1-2|.|.|TRBV10-3
CAINQDSGYTF
TGTGCCATCAACCAAGACAGCGGCTACACCTTC
>TRBJ2-1|.|.|TRBV20-1
CSASESSRSYNEQFF
TGCAGTGCTAGTGAGTCTAGCCGATCCTACAATGAGCAGTTCTTC
>TRBJ1-1|few|TRBD1|TRBV20-1
CSASEQGDTEAFF
TGCAGTGCTAGCGAGCAGGGGGACACTGAAGCTTTCTTT
>TRBJ2-7|few|.|TRBV5-1
CASSLAVGSGNNEQYF
TGCGCCAGCAGCTTGGCGGTGGGATCGGGAAACAATGAGCAGTACTTC
>TRBJ2-1|.|.|TRBV10-3
CAIREGQGNEQFF
TGTGCCATCAGGGAGGGCCAGGGCAATGAGCAGTTCTTC
>TRBJ2-1|few|.|TRBV19
CASSIVLPSANEQFF
TGTGCCAGTAGTATAGTACTCCCATCGGCGAATGAGCAGTTCTTC
>TRBJ2-7|.|TRBD1|TRBV10-2
CASSSGTGTGSYEQYF
TGCGCCAGCAGTTCAGGGACCGGGACAGGGTCCTACGAGCAGTACTTC
>TRBJ2-3|.|TRBD2|TRBV7-3
CASSLYPVVAGGREDTQYF
TGTGCCAGCAGCTTATACCCGGTCGTAGCGGGAGGACGGGAAGATACGCAGTATTTT
>TRBJ2-2|.|.|TRBV9
CASSAEGGPDTGELFF
TGTGCCAGCAGCGCCGAGGGGGGCCCGGACACCGGGGAGCTGTTTTTT
>TRBJ2-7|.|TRBD1|TRBV5-1
CASSPDRASLGEQYF
TGCGCCAGCAGTCCTGACAGGGCCTCTTTGGGTGAGCAGTACTTC
>TRBJ1-6|.|.|TRBV5-1
CASSLGPRDNNSPLHF
TGCGCCAGCAGCTTGGGACCCAGGGATAATAATTCACCCCTCCACTTT
>TRBJ2-5|.|TRBD2|TRBV19
CASSISGGNQETQYF
TGTGCCAGTAGTATTAGCGGGGGGAACCAAGAGACCCAGTACTTC
>TRBJ2-7|.|.|TRBV2
CASSELWGSGYEQYF
TGTGCCAGCAGTGAATTGTGGGGATCGGGATACGAGCAGTACTTC
>TRBJ1-2|.|.|TRBV25-1
CASKRPNYGYTF
TGTGCCAGCAAGAGGCCAAACTATGGCTACACCTTC
>TRBJ2-7|few|.|TRBV5-1
CASSWTNGEQYF
TGCGCCAGCAGCTGGACTAACGGCGAGCAGTACTTC
>TRBJ2-3|once|TRBD2|TRBV20-1
CSAGGTKERLVTDTQYF
TGCAGTGCTGGGGGGACTAAGGAACGGTTAGTCACAGATACGCAGTATTTT
>TRBJ2-1|.|TRBD2|TRBV24-1
CATSDTLAGYNEQFF
TGTGCCACCAGTGATACCCTAGCGGGCTACAATGAGCAGTTCTTC
>TRBJ2-1|.|TRBD2|TRBV7-3
CASSPGVERGHNEQFF
TGTGCCAGCAGCCCCGGGGTCGAGCGGGGGCACAATGAGCAGTTCTTC
>TRBJ2-1|few|TRBD2|TRBV25-1
CATGTMRYNEQFF
TGTGCCACCGGGACTATGCGCTACAATGAGCAGTTCTTC
>TRBJ2-5|few|TRBD1|TRBV2
CASEGQGKETQYF
TGTGCCAGCGAGGGACAGGGAAAAGAGACCCAGTACTTC